The source of this TCR beta chain is a study of PD-L1 blockade in urothelial cancer. This CDR3 is 14 amino acids long. Germline loops: CDR1 SGHTS, CDR2 YDEGEE. Unmatched junction bases numbered 7, after V lost 5 bases and J lost 4 bases. Spike-ins of synthetic TCR analog templates went into each PCR. Assay: immunoSEQ multiplex PCR; the TCRdb copy retains only in-frame clones and omits some. Seen here are some 100,000 clones, about nine tenths observed once, and the top ten hold under 0.95%. This clonotype originated in a woman older than 75 with urothelial cancer. This rearrangement joins TRBV5-8 to TRBJ2-7, with TRBD1 matching 9 bases. The sequencing here drew on PBMCs, taken around atezolizumab (anti-PD-L1) treatment. The CDR3 is CASRGTGYGYEQYF. In DNA form, the CDR3 reads TGTGCCAGCAGGGGGACAGGGTATGGGTACGAGCAGTACTTC.